One and the same sample provided the 6 T cell receptor beta chains below, sequenced in a study of identical twins. One entry per CDR3 protein results from TCRdb running MiXCR on the 5' RACE reads. The sample gives under 300,000 distinct CDR3 sequences, approximately 8.6% of which show up once; 3% to 3.5% is in the top ten. Another study also made use of these data, one on yellow fever vaccine responses in identical twins.

What was sequenced was CD8+ T cells sorted from blood. The receptors come from a woman aged 18 to 35 in good health.

This clonotype was counted ten times or more. The rearrangement uses TRBV7-8 and TRBJ1-5; unclear D gene. Trimming shortened V by 2 bases and J by 3 bases, and 8 bases separated the two germline ends. CDR1 is SGHVS, CDR2 FQNEAQ, per germline. The CDR3 has 14 amino acids. The CDR3, as DNA: TGTGCCAGCAGCTTAAGCATTTTCAATCAGCCCCAGCATTTT. This encodes CASSLSIFNQPQHF.

This clonotype has just a few counts. This chain joins TRBV20-1 and TRBJ1-2; 7 bases are shared with TRBD1. Germline CDR1 DFQATT, CDR2 SNEGSKA (reference sequence). Trimming at V came to 0 bases and at J to 0 bases, leaving 7 bases not matched to a gene. The CDR3 extends over 16 amino acids. DNA for the CDR3: TGCAGTGCTAGAGATCTTTGGGGGACAGCTAACTATGGCTACACCTTC. Its translation: CSARDLWGTANYGYTF.

The chain couples TRBV28 to TRBJ2-7; TRBD2 agrees at 7 bases. V was pared by 6 bases and J by 3 bases, with 8 bases of the junction left unmatched. The CDR3 contains 14 residues. CDR1 and CDR2 (germline): MDHEN, SYDVKM. CDR3 sequence (DNA): TGTGCCAGCAGCCCGACGGGGGGTTTCTACGAGCAGTACTTC. Encoded protein: CASSPTGGFYEQYF.

The sample holds a few counts of this clonotype. The rearrangement links TRBV4-3 to TRBJ2-1; 9 bases agree with TRBD2. Germline V CDR1 and CDR2: LGHNA, YSLEER. The CDR3 loop spans 16 amino acids. V lost 3 bases, J lost 0 bases, and 3 bases stayed unmatched. As DNA, the CDR3 is TGCGCCAGCAGCCAGTTTAGCGGGAGCTCCTACAATGAGCAGTTCTTC. This sequence encodes CASSQFSGSSYNEQFF.

This clonotype came up a few times. This chain links TRBV5-1 with TRBJ2-7; 7 bases line up with TRBD2. The junction had 9 bases not matched to a gene; V was cut back by 3 bases and J by 3 bases. Germline V lookup: CDR1 SGHRS, CDR2 YFSETQ. This CDR3 spans 15 amino acids. CDR3 DNA: TGCGCCAGCAGCTGGGGGGGGGACGGTAACTACGAGCAGTACTTC. Translating gives CASSWGGDGNYEQYF.

This clonotype was recorded at least ten times. V usage is TRBV27 and J usage is TRBJ2-7; D gene ambiguous. This CDR3 has 13 residues. Germline lookup yields CDR1 MNHEY and CDR2 SMNVEV (reference sequence). Trimming took off 6 bases at V and 2 bases at J, with 11 bases between the two ends. The CDR3 sequence: CASSLATAYEQYF. The CDR3 coding sequence is TGTGCCAGCAGCCTCGCGACGGCCTACGAGCAGTACTTC.